Each of the 2 T cell receptor beta chains below was sequenced from the same sample in a study of metastatic and nonmetastatic thyroid tumors. None of the patients had undergone any treatment ahead of thyroid surgery. TCRdb reanalyzed the PCR reads with MiXCR. The sample lists about 20,000 clones; roughly 24% were seen once. The sample comprised tumor tissue. Receptors were obtained from a female donor with papillary thyroid cancer or a benign thyroid nodule (not recorded which). Some clones in this sample may be carry-over from other donors' samples.

Details on this clone: A much larger clone differs by one base, so this may be a read error. V is TRBV20-1 and J is TRBJ2-3; 12 nucleotides align to TRBD2. Germline V gene lookup returns CDR1 DFQATT and CDR2 SNEGSKA (reference sequence). CDR3 length equals 17 residues. CDR3 loop: CNARVPLAGGPTDTQYF. The CDR3 DNA reads TGCAATGCTAGAGTTCCACTAGCGGGAGGTCCCACAGATACGCAGTATTTT.

The J gene is TRBJ1-1, the V gene TRBV30; D gene unclear. The CDR3 has 11 residues. With 3 bases removed from V and 7 bases from J, the gap between germline ends came to 9 bases. Looked up from germline, CDR1 is GTSNPN and CDR2 is SVGIG (reference sequence). The CDR3 here is CAWSRPVEAFF. Here the CDR3 DNA reads TGTGCCTGGAGCAGGCCGGTTGAAGCTTTCTTT.